The 7 T cell receptor beta chains listed next were all sequenced from one sample in a study of identical twins. From the 5' RACE reads, TCRdb called clonotypes with MiXCR, one entry per CDR3 protein. The table lists some 710,000 distinct CDR3 sequences, roughly 6.2% of them singletons. Sequenced material: naive T cells sorted from blood. The receptors shown here come from a man aged 18 to 29 in good health.

About this clonotype itself: Just one base apart from a much larger clone, this may be a read error. V usage is TRBV4-3 and J usage is TRBJ1-1, with D tentatively TRBD1 (5 bases). The CDR3 is 16 residues long. The germline V gene encodes CDR1 LGHNA and CDR2 YSLEER. Deletions cut 7 bases from V and 2 bases from J, with 20 bases between. The CDR3 reads CASNHVSGTANTEAFF. CDR3 nucleotides: TGCGCCAGCAACCATGTTTCCGGGACGGCCAACACTGAAGCTTTCTTT.

The chain links TRBV20-1 to TRBJ2-2; D may correspond to TRBD1 or TRBD2 (5 bases each). The CDR3 is 17 amino acids. Trimming pared 3 bases from V and 3 bases from J, leaving 20 bases between. Germline values: CDR1 DFQATT, CDR2 SNEGSKA (reference sequence). CDR3 amino acids: CSARGLGDLGDTGELFF. In nucleotides, the CDR3 is TGCAGTGCTAGGGGGTTGGGGGACCTCGGCGACACCGGGGAGCTGTTTTTT.

This clonotype showed up many times. The rearrangement uses TRBV25-1 and TRBJ2-1; 10 bases align to TRBD2. J gave up 5 bases and V 8 bases, and 3 bases lay outside the gene matches. Germline assignment: CDR1 MGHDK and CDR2 SYGVNS. The length of the CDR3 is 13 residues. CDR3 sequence reads: CASLLAGNNEQFF. The CDR3 DNA is TGTGCCAGCCTACTAGCGGGGAACAATGAGCAGTTCTTC. Looking up the rest from reference TRBV25-1 and TRBJ2-1 gives the full variable domain: EADIYQTPRYLVIGTGKKITLECSQTMGHDKMYWYQQDPGMELHLIHYSYGVNSTEKGDLSSESTVSRIRTEHFPLTLESARPSHTSQYLCASLLAGNNEQFFGPGTRLTVL.

This clonotype has ten or more counts. V is TRBV6-1 and J is TRBJ2-2, with 7 bases fitting TRBD2. The CDR3 has 16 residues. Germline loops: CDR1 MNHNS, CDR2 SASEGT. V lost 4 bases to trimming and J lost 2 bases; unmatched junction nucleotides: 7. CDR3: CASSVASGRNTGELFF. The CDR3 DNA follows: TGTGCCAGCAGTGTTGCTAGCGGACGCAACACCGGGGAGCTGTTTTTT.

In this sample, this clonotype turned up a few times. This chain uses TRBV3-1 with TRBJ2-4; D remains unclear. From germline, CDR1 is LGHDT and CDR2 YNNKEL (reference sequence). CDR3 length: 16 residues. Between the trimmed V and J ends, which lost 0 bases and 0 bases, there was a span of 9 bases. CDR3 protein: CASSQEGVLAKNIQYF. The CDR3, as DNA: TGTGCCAGCAGCCAAGAGGGTGTACTAGCCAAAAACATTCAGTACTTC.

This clonotype was seen more than once but under ten times. This chain uses TRBV7-9 with TRBJ2-1; 7 bases are shared with TRBD2. CDR1 is SEHNR, CDR2 FQNEAQ, per germline (reference sequence). The CDR3 covers 15 residues. The J segment lost 8 bases and the V segment lost 2 bases, leaving 9 bases of the junction unmatched. Here the CDR3 reads CASSLRREDFDEQFF. CDR3 DNA sequence: TGTGCCAGCAGCTTAAGACGGGAGGACTTCGATGAGCAGTTCTTC.

This clonotype occurred many times. V gene TRBV13 combines with J gene TRBJ2-1; D unresolved. The CDR3 extends over 13 amino acids. Trimming took 0 bases from V and 10 from J, leaving 10 bases between them. Germline lookup yields CDR1 PRHDT and CDR2 FYEKMQ (reference sequence). CDR3: CASSLGGEHEQFF. The CDR3 bases are TGTGCCAGCAGCTTAGGTGGCGAACACGAGCAGTTCTTC. Full variable domain (remainder filled in from reference TRBV13 and TRBJ2-1): AAGVIQSPRHLIKEKRETATLKCYPIPRHDTVYWYQQGPGQDPQFLISFYEKMQSDKGSIPDRFSAQQFSDYHSELNMSSLELGDSALYFCASSLGGEHEQFFGPGTRLTVL.